The TCR beta chain described here comes from a study of blood T cell repertoires in COVID-19 (dated by TCRdb to about 2020). About the full investigation: Collaborator samples came from the United States, Italy and Spain and covered acute and convalescent phases of COVID-19. The material from the prospective study consisted of cDNA or gDNA derived from T cells, B-cell-depleted T cells, or PBMCs. Subjects who had been exposed to COVID-19, were actively infected with it, or had recovered from it provided the deeply sampled blood TCRbeta repertoires that made up the dataset. The repertoires were released in a freely available public database meant as a resource for research on the immune response to SARS-CoV-2. Samples came from the ongoing ImmuneRACE study (first 160 participants) plus 1,254 subjects from 6 global collaborators. Nearly every sample came with metadata listing a de-identified subject ID, COVID-19 status, age in years and sex. Where HLA class I and class II types were available, the types were taken from metadata supplied by the sample provider, not from assay-based typing. The study at large found these results: Clinical and demographic metadata were provided uncurated, with the amount varying by source and participant.

TCRbeta CDR3 regions were amplified from genomic DNA by means of the immunoSEQ Assay, a bias-controlled multiplex PCR. The original methods were these. The number of nucleated cells in each sample was estimated by amplification of reference gene primers within the assay. To quantify the absolute abundance of each unique TCRbeta CDR3 rearrangement, sequence reads were collapsed and filtered. For each sample, productive Simpson clonality was calculated as the square root of Simpson's diversity index across productive rearrangements. TCRdb re-hosts the immuneACCESS table, in-frame sequences only. Its copies lack some clones; in the studies checked, an unresolved V gene accounts for under half of them, and the cause for the rest is not known. V and J calls and clone size are as listed in that table; D and trimming were resolved from the DNA. Present in this sample are 130,000 or so clones, 84% of which were seen just once. 12% of the sample is held by the ten biggest clonotypes.

Each collaborating institution followed its own protocols to collect whole blood in K2EDTA tubes. For TCRbeta analysis, collaborator samples were shipped as frozen whole blood, as isolated PBMCs, or as DNA extracted from either sample type. A note on this clone: Its antigen is unknown. The record has no base qualities; no much larger clone is one base away.

Trimming takes 0 bases from V and 9 bases from J, and the germline ends sit 21 bases apart. There are 18 amino acids in the CDR3, from cysteine to phenylalanine inclusive. Only CDR3 DNA remains: 54 bases, in frame from the first base. Taken from the germline V gene, the CDR1 and CDR2 loops are ENHRY and SYGVKD. Sequencing was done on a sample of peripheral blood. The TCR was taken from a woman aged 55-70 years with acute or convalescent COVID-19. Rearrangement joined TRBV10-3 to TRBJ1-6; the D gene is possibly TRBD1, with 5 bases matching. The CDR3 corresponds to CAISESFGLTGDSSPLHF. Read as DNA, the sequence is TGTGCCATCAGTGAGTCTTTTGGGTTAACAGGAGATAGTTCACCCCTCCACTTT.